A single sample is the source of the 28 T cell receptor beta chains below, sequenced in a study of blood T cell repertoires in COVID-19. The repertoire was sequenced with immunoSEQ multiplex PCR; TCRdb's copy has only in-frame clones and lacks some. The sample contains around 270,000 clones, around nine tenths of which appear only once. The sample taken for sequencing was peripheral blood. The source is a man aged 35 to 55 who had recovered from COVID-19.

The chain uses TRBV15 and TRBJ2-7; maybe TRBD2 (5 bases). V lost 0 bases and J 7 bases, leaving 10 bases between the germline ends. The CDR3 contains 13 residues. Per the germline V gene, CDR1 is LNHNV and CDR2 is YYDKDF (reference sequence). The CDR3 sequence: CATSRDFSGEQYF. CDR3 nucleotides: TGTGCCACCAGCAGAGATTTTTCGGGAGAGCAGTACTTC.

The rearrangement joins TRBV5-6 to TRBJ2-7, with TRBD1 matching 9 bases. V was clipped by 2 bases and J by 3 bases; unmatched bases: 12. Germline values: CDR1 SGHDT, CDR2 YYEEEE. The CDR3 totals 17 residues. CDR3 sequence: CASSLWGQGILFYEQYF. DNA for the CDR3: TGTGCCAGCAGCTTATGGGGACAGGGTATTTTATTCTACGAGCAGTACTTC.

This chain uses TRBV5-1 with TRBJ2-2; D may be TRBD2 (6 bases). Germline V gene lookup returns CDR1 SGHRS and CDR2 YFSETQ. Deletions cut 3 bases from V and 7 bases from J, with 25 bases between. The CDR3 spans 18 residues. The CDR3 reads CASSWRGAGEGTVGELFF. The CDR3 DNA is TGCGCCAGCAGCTGGCGGGGCGCGGGTGAGGGTACCGTCGGGGAGCTGTTTTTT.

The rearrangement uses TRBV5-4 and TRBJ2-3; weak D call: TRBD2 (5 bases). Per the germline V gene, CDR1 is SGHNT and CDR2 is YYREEE (reference sequence). The CDR3 spans 14 residues. Trimming removed 5 bases from V and 1 base from J, with 11 bases in between. CDR3 protein: CASRSAGGTDTQYF. The CDR3 nucleotides read TGTGCCAGCAGATCAGCCGGGGGCACAGATACGCAGTATTTT.

This chain connects TRBV9 to TRBJ2-1; 11 bases align to TRBD2. The CDR3 is 15 amino acids. Losses at the gene ends were 4 bases for V and 7 bases for J; bases not matched to a gene: 7. In germline, CDR1 is SGDLS, CDR2 YYNGEE. This CDR3 reads CASSPASGGRNEQFF. DNA of the CDR3: TGTGCCAGCAGCCCAGCTAGCGGGGGGCGGAATGAGCAGTTCTTC.

This sequence joins TRBV5-1 and TRBJ2-7; no clear D. Trimming took 4 bases from V and 6 from J, leaving 14 bases between them. Looked up from germline, CDR1 is SGHRS and CDR2 is YFSETQ. There are 13 residues in the CDR3. Here the CDR3 reads CASSAASVSEQYF. The DNA for the CDR3 is TGCGCCAGCAGCGCTGCCAGCGTTTCCGAGCAGTACTTC.

The V and J genes are TRBV10-3 and TRBJ2-7; 7 bases line up with TRBD1. The length of the CDR3 is 13 residues. The V gene end was trimmed by 6 bases and the J gene end by 3 bases; junction bases not matched to a gene: 5. CDR1 ENHRY and CDR2 SYGVKD come from the germline V gene. This CDR3 reads CAIRRGQDYEQYF. The CDR3 DNA is TGTGCCATCAGGAGAGGACAGGACTACGAGCAGTACTTC.

The chain's CDR3 is CASSLGAARYGYTF. Here the CDR3 DNA reads TGTGCCAGCAGCTTAGGCGCGGCCCGCTATGGCTACACCTTC. The chain recombines TRBV11-2 with TRBJ1-2; D gene unclear. CDR3 length: 14 residues. V was shortened by 1 base and J by 4 bases, with 10 bases between the two germline ends. CDR1 and CDR2 (germline): SGHAT, FQNNGV.

J is TRBJ1-6 and V is TRBV7-3; no clear D gene. Germline V CDR1 and CDR2: SGHTA, FQGTGA. V lost 0 bases and J 7 bases, leaving 7 bases between the germline ends. The CDR3 has 14 residues. Written as DNA, the CDR3 is TGTGCCAGCAGCTTAACCAGCGGAAATTCACCCCTCCACTTT. Amino acid sequence: CASSLTSGNSPLHF.

This chain connects TRBV21-1 to TRBJ1-1; the table assigns TRBD1, which was not confirmed against the DNA. TRBV21-1 is assigned pseudogene status. The CDR3 extends over 15 amino acids. The CDR3: CASSKGARQNTEAFF. The CDR3 DNA is TGTGCCAGCAGCAAAGGGGCTCGGCAGAACACTGAAGCTTTCTTT.

This clone was detected once. The V gene is TRBV27, the J gene TRBJ2-3; a weak D match, TRBD2 (7 bases). CDR3 size: 14 residues. V lost 8 bases to trimming and J lost 5 bases, with 17 bases between them. Germline V gene lookup returns CDR1 MNHEY and CDR2 SMNVEV (reference sequence). CDR3 bases: TGTGCCAGCGGCCTTTGGGGGGGGCAAGATACGCAGTATTTT. Translated, it gives CASGLWGGQDTQYF.

This clone was counted a single time. This chain uses TRBV2 with TRBJ1-2, with TRBD1 matching over 7 bases. Trimming at V came to 6 bases and at J to 10 bases, leaving 5 bases not matched to a gene. The CDR3 consists of 11 residues. Germline V CDR1 and CDR2: SNHLY, FYNNEI. This chain's CDR3 is CASRDRRFYTF. In DNA, the CDR3 is TGTGCCAGCAGGGACAGGAGGTTCTACACCTTC.

The chain uses TRBV12-5 and TRBJ2-7; a possible D gene is TRBD2 (6 bases). V lost 3 bases, J lost 5 bases, and 23 bases lay in between. The CDR3 extends over 17 amino acids. CDR1 and CDR2 from the germline V gene are LGHNT and FRNRAP. The CDR3 nucleotides are TGTGCTAGTGGTTTCAAGGCCCTTTTTGGGGGGAGCAACGAGCAGTACTTC. This encodes CASGFKALFGGSNEQYF.

The chain carries TRBV30 and TRBJ1-2, with 9 bases identical to TRBD1. Germline V gene lookup returns CDR1 GTSNPN and CDR2 SVGIG (reference sequence). V lost 5 bases and J lost 7; bases outside the gene matches: 5. The CDR3 length is 12 residues. DNA for the CDR3: TGTGCCTGGGGACAGGGGCAGGGTGGCTACACCTTC. Protein sequence: CAWGQGQGGYTF.

CDR3 bases: TGTGCCAGCAGTGGGGGGCTACGGGGGCAGTACTTC. Amino acid sequence: CASSGGLRGQYF. The chain combines TRBV25-1 with TRBJ2-7, with a tentative D call TRBD1 (6 bases). Trimming left V 4 bases short and J 9 bases short, with 13 bases between. The germline V gene encodes CDR1 MGHDK and CDR2 SYGVNS. This CDR3 has 12 amino acids.

The chain recombines TRBV6-5 with TRBJ1-5; D is unclear. V lost 7 bases and J lost 2, with 9 bases in between. Germline assignment: CDR1 MNHEY and CDR2 SVGAGI. The CDR3 runs 13 residues. The CDR3 sequence: CASNDGGNQPQHF. For the CDR3, the DNA is TGTGCCAGCAACGACGGGGGCAATCAGCCCCAGCATTTT.

The CDR3 bases are TGTGCCAGCAGCCCTGGGACAGGGAGGTACGAGCAGTACTTC. Translating gives CASSPGTGRYEQYF. The J gene is TRBJ2-7, the V gene TRBV5-5; TRBD1 matches at 9 bases. V gave up 4 bases and J gave up 4 bases; unmatched junction bases: 6. This CDR3 contains 14 residues. CDR1 is SGHKS, CDR2 YYEKEE, per germline (reference sequence).

The chain is built from TRBV29-1 and TRBJ2-7; 7 nucleotides align to TRBD2. The CDR3 runs to 11 residues. Germline loops: CDR1 SQVTM, CDR2 ANQGSEA. Trimming cost V 6 bases and J 2 bases; bases outside gene matches: 1. The CDR3 nucleotides are TGCAGCGTAGGACTAGCCTACGAGCAGTACTTC. Translating it yields CSVGLAYEQYF.

The rearrangement joins TRBV19 to TRBJ1-1; TRBD1 is a possible D gene (5 bases). The CDR3 consists of 15 residues. Trimming removed 10 bases from V and 7 bases from J, with 25 bases in between. Per the germline V gene, CDR1 is LNHDA and CDR2 is SQIVND (reference sequence). The CDR3 loop is CATSNRRQPENEAFF. The CDR3 coding sequence is TGTGCCACTTCAAACCGGAGACAGCCAGAGAATGAAGCTTTCTTT.

The chain couples TRBV13 to TRBJ2-7; 8 bases map to TRBD2. Per germline, CDR1 PRHDT and CDR2 FYEKMQ (reference sequence). The CDR3 has 18 residues. J gave up 2 bases and V 5 bases, and 17 bases lay outside the gene matches. The DNA of the CDR3 is TGTGCCAGCAGCGTTAGCGGGGAGGGGGATAGACGGGCCTACGAGCAGTACTTC. Protein product: CASSVSGEGDRRAYEQYF.

The chain joins TRBV6-2 or TRBV6-3 to TRBJ2-3; no clear D gene. The germline V gene has CDR1 MNHEY and CDR2 SVGEGT. The ends were cut back, 0 bases at V and 4 bases at J, with 17 bases in the middle. This CDR3 region has 17 residues. CDR3 region: CASSYSTSEPFADTQYF. CDR3 nucleotide sequence: TGTGCCAGCAGTTACTCGACATCCGAGCCGTTTGCAGATACGCAGTATTTT.

This chain uses TRBV27 with TRBJ1-1; 7 bases align to TRBD1. CDR1 and CDR2 (germline): MNHEY, SMNVEV (reference sequence). With V trimmed by 3 bases and J by 3 bases, 10 bases remained unmatched. This CDR3 has 16 residues. The DNA of the CDR3 is TGTGCCAGCAGTTTGATTGGCAGGGGGAAGTACACTGAAGCTTTCTTT. Amino acid sequence: CASSLIGRGKYTEAFF.

V usage is TRBV30 and J usage is TRBJ2-1, with D uncertain. This CDR3 region has 12 residues. V was cut by 1 base and J by 5 bases, with 6 bases left in between. Germline assignment: CDR1 GTSNPN and CDR2 SVGIG (reference sequence). The CDR3 DNA is TGTGCCTGGAGTGCCCATCACAATGAGCAGTTCTTC. Translated, it gives CAWSAHHNEQFF.

In regard to this clone: A read error may account for a junction end that differs from germline. V usage is TRBV6-2 or TRBV6-3 and J usage is TRBJ2-1, with TRBD1 as a possible D gene (6 bases). This CDR3 is 11 amino acids long. Germline V CDR1 and CDR2: MNHEY, SVGEGT. The CDR3 reads CASSLRQDRLF. CDR3 sequence (DNA): TGTGCCAGCAGTCTGAGACAGGACAGACTCTTC.

The chain joins TRBV25-1 to TRBJ1-1; 8 bases are shared with TRBD1. The germline V gene encodes CDR1 MGHDK and CDR2 SYGVNS. This CDR3 comprises 12 residues. The junction had 5 bases not matched to a gene; V was cut back by 5 bases and J by 9 bases. The CDR3 DNA is TGTGCCAGCAGTCCTGACAGGGGTAAAGCTTTCTTT. This codes for CASSPDRGKAFF.

The chain employs TRBV7-3 and TRBJ2-1, with a possible D match to TRBD2 (7 bases). CDR1 and CDR2 (germline): SGHTA, FQGTGA. With 2 bases removed from V and 10 bases from J, the gap between germline ends came to 12 bases. This CDR3 has 13 amino acids. CDR3 sequence: CASSLGGAQEQFF. The CDR3 nucleotides read TGTGCCAGCAGCTTAGGGGGGGCTCAAGAGCAGTTCTTC.

The V gene is TRBV6-2 or TRBV6-3, the J gene TRBJ2-7; D possibly corresponds to TRBD2 (7 bases). The CDR3 spans 14 residues. Trimming took off 5 bases at V and 2 bases at J, with 13 bases between the two ends. Per the germline V gene, CDR1 is MNHEY and CDR2 is SVGEGT. CDR3 nucleotides: TGTGCCAGCAGTCGGGGGGCCCCCCCCTACGAGCAGTACTTC. This codes for CASSRGAPPYEQYF.

The chain carries TRBV15 and TRBJ2-7, with D possibly TRBD1 on 6 matching bases. Germline lookup yields CDR1 LNHNV and CDR2 YYDKDF (reference sequence). Trimming cost V 0 bases and J 1 base, with 10 bases left between them. The length of the CDR3 is 15 residues. The CDR3 sequence is CATSRDQGFSYEQYF. As DNA, the CDR3 is TGTGCCACCAGCAGAGATCAGGGGTTTTCCTACGAGCAGTACTTC.